These T cell receptor beta chains were read from a single sample in a study of cytomegalovirus exposure and HLA in healthy donors. TCRdb's copy holds only in-frame clones and misses some; the assay was immunoSEQ multiplex PCR. The profile shows over 100,000 clones, approximately 10% of them singletons. Source material: PBMCs. Source of these receptors: a woman aged 35 to 49 in good health and CMV-seropositive. Each CDR3 is given with its conserved first and last residue. Each record gives: J gene, clone size, D gene, V gene, CDR3 DNA, CDR3 protein. A D gene is named only where the DNA matches it firmly. Size values are once, few and many counts, or a class for expanded clones, and some rows have none.

TRBJ1-2 | few | - | TRBV6-5 | TGTGCCAGCGCGCCCCGACAGGAGGACTATGGCTACACCTTC | CASAPRQEDYGYTF
TRBJ2-1 | - | - | TRBV5-4 | TGTGCCAGCAGCTTGGGGGGGCTTTCCTACAATGAGCAGTTCTTC | CASSLGGLSYNEQFF
TRBJ1-3 | - | TRBD1 | TRBV5-6 | TGTGCCAGCAGCTTAAGGGGGCTTGCTGGAAACACCATATATTTT | CASSLRGLAGNTIYF
TRBJ1-6 | - | TRBD1 | TRBV9 | TGTGCCAGCAGGAGCGGGACAGGGAGTTCACCCCTCCACTTT | CASRSGTGSSPLHF
TRBJ1-1 | - | - | TRBV5-1 | TGCGCCAGCAGCTGGGCCGCAGGGAACACTGAAGCTTTCTTT | CASSWAAGNTEAFF
TRBJ1-3 | - | - | TRBV7-3 | TGTGCCAGCAGCTTAGGCGGGGGGTCTGGAAACACCATATATTTT | CASSLGGGSGNTIYF
TRBJ2-7 | - | - | TRBV5-4 | TGTGCCAGCAGCTTGAGTGGGGCATCTAGCTCCTACGAGCAGTACTTC | CASSLSGASSSYEQYF
TRBJ2-2 | few | - | TRBV4-3 | TGCGCCAGCAGCCAAGACGCAAGCATTGGTGGGGAGCTGTTTTTT | CASSQDASIGGELFF
TRBJ2-1 | few | TRBD2 | TRBV5-8 | TGTGCCAGCAGCTCTCGCGGGGGGGAGCGAGATGAGCAGTTCTTC | CASSSRGGERDEQFF
TRBJ2-7 | - | TRBD2 | TRBV5-4 | TGTGCCAGCAGCTCCGGACTAGCGGGGGAACTAGCCGAGCAGTACTTC | CASSSGLAGELAEQYF
TRBJ2-7 | few | - | TRBV5-6 | TGTGCCAGCAGCTTGGCACAGCCCGCATACGAGCAGTACTTC | CASSLAQPAYEQYF
TRBJ2-5 | few | - | TRBV2 | TGTGCCAGCAGTGACGGGGATCGAGAGACCCAGTACTTC | CASSDGDRETQYF
TRBJ1-5 | - | - | TRBV19 | TGTGCCAGTAGGATGGCCGGGGGGGGGTACAATCAGCCCCAGCATTTT | CASRMAGGGYNQPQHF
TRBJ1-2 | - | TRBD1 | TRBV7-2 | TGTGCCAGCAGCTACTCGACAGGGGGTTTTGGCTACACCTTC | CASSYSTGGFGYTF
TRBJ1-1 | few | TRBD1 | TRBV5-1 | TGCGCCAGCAGCGGACAGGGATTTAGCAACACTGAAGCTTTCTTT | CASSGQGFSNTEAFF
TRBJ2-5 | few | TRBD2 | TRBV2 | TGTGCCAGCGGGCGGGGGGGCGAGGAGACCCAGTACTTC | CASGRGGEETQYF
TRBJ2-2 | few | - | TRBV7-3 | TGTGCCAGCAGCTCAGCTAGCGTCAGCACCGGGGAGCTGTTTTTT | CASSSASVSTGELFF
TRBJ1-5 | few | TRBD1 | TRBV19 | TGTGCCAGTACCCCCCGGGGACAGGGAAATCAGCCCCAGCATTTT | CASTPRGQGNQPQHF
TRBJ2-2 | few | TRBD2 | TRBV9 | TGTGCCAGCAGCGTAGTGCCGGGGGGGAACACCGGGGAGCTGTTTTTT | CASSVVPGGNTGELFF
TRBJ2-2 | - | - | TRBV25-1 | TGTGCCAGCAGTTTACAAACGAACACCGGGGAGCTGTTTTTT | CASSLQTNTGELFF
TRBJ1-5 | - | TRBD1 | TRBV19 | TGTGCCAGTACCATTGGGACAGGGCGCAATCAGCCCCAGCATTTT | CASTIGTGRNQPQHF
TRBJ1-5 | few | - | TRBV2 | TGTGCCAGCAGTGAAGATCAGTCCTTTCATCAGCCCCAGCATTTT | CASSEDQSFHQPQHF
TRBJ1-1 | - | - | TRBV18 | TGTGCCAGCTCACCCCTGCCGAACCCCGGAGGCACTGAAGCTTTCTTT | CASSPLPNPGGTEAFF
TRBJ2-5 | - | TRBD2 | TRBV12-5 | TGTGCTAGTGGTGCGAGCGGGGAAGAGACCCAGTACTTC | CASGASGEETQYF
TRBJ2-7 | few | - | TRBV25-1 | TGTGCCAGCAGTGACCCGGGACTCTCCTACGAGCAGTACTTC | CASSDPGLSYEQYF
TRBJ1-4 | - | - | TRBV10-3 | TGTGCCATCAGTGCGACTCCTCTTGAAAAACTGTTTTTT | CAISATPLEKLFF
TRBJ2-5 | - | TRBD1 | TRBV5-4 | TGTGCCAGCAGCTGGGAACAGGGGGCGGAGACCCAGTACTTC | CASSWEQGAETQYF
TRBJ1-1 | - | - | TRBV12-5 | TGTGCTAGTGGTTTGGGGGCGTCGAACACTGAAGCTTTCTTT | CASGLGASNTEAFF
TRBJ1-5 | - | TRBD1 | TRBV2 | TGTGCCAGCAGGAGGGGGCAAGGTCAGCCCCAGCATTTT | CASRRGQGQPQHF
TRBJ1-1 | - | - | TRBV25-1 | TGTGCCAGCACCAGGGACACAGGCACTGAAGCTTTCTTT | CASTRDTGTEAFF
TRBJ2-2 | few | - | TRBV5-8 | TGTGCCAGCAGCTTGGGGTATGAGACATTGACCGGGGAGCTGTTTTTT | CASSLGYETLTGELFF
TRBJ2-3 | - | - | TRBV18 | TGTGCCAGCTCACCAGTTAGGGGGACAGATACGCAGTATTTT | CASSPVRGTDTQYF
TRBJ1-2 | few | - | TRBV9 | TGTGCCAGCAGCACAAACAGGGAGTTGGGCTATGGCTACACCTTC | CASSTNRELGYGYTF
TRBJ2-5 | - | TRBD1 | TRBV18 | TGTGCCAGCTCCGAGACAGGGGGCGGAGAGACCCAGTACTTC | CASSETGGGETQYF
TRBJ2-4 | - | - | TRBV7-2 | TGTGCCAGCAGCTCCTCCGCAGGGCCCAAAAACATTCAGTACTTC | CASSSSAGPKNIQYF
TRBJ1-1 | - | TRBD1 | TRBV10-3 | TGTGCCATCAGTGATATACAGGGGGCTGCTGAAGCTTTCTTT | CAISDIQGAAEAFF